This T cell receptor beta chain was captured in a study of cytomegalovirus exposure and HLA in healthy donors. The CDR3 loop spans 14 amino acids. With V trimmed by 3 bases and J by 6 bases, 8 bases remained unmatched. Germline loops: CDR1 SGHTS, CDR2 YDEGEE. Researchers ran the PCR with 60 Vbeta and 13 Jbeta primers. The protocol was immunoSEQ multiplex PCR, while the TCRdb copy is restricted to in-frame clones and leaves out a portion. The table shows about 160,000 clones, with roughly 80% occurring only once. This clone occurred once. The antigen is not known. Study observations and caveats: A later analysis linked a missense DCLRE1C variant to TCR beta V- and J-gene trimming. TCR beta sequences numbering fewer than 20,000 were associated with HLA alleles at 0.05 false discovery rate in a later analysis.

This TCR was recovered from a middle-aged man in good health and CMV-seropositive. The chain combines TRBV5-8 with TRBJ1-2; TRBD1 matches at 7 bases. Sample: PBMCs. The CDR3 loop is CASSSLSGTDGYTF. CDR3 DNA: TGTGCCAGCAGCTCTCTCTCCGGGACAGATGGCTACACCTTC.